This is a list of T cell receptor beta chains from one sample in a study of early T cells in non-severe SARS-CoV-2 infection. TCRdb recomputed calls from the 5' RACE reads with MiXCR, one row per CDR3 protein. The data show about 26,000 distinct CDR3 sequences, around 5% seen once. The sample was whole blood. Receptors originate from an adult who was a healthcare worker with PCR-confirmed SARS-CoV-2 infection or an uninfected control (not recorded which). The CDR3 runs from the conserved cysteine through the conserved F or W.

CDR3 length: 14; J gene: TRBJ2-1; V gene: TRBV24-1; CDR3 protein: CATSDFGPDNEQFF
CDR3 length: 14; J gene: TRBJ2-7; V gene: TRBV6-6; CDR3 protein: CASSYSGTVQEQYF
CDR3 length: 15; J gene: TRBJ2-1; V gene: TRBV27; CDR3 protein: CASSLRTSGSTRQFF
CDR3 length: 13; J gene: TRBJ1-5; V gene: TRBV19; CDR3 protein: CASNNGGFEPQHF
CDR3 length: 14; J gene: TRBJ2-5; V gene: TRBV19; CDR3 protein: CASSGGPNQETQYF
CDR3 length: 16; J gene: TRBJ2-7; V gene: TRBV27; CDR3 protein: CASSHLNGRGRDEQYF
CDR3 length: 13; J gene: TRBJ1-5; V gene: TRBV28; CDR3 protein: CASNTGSNQPQHF
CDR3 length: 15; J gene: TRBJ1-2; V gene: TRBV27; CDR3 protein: CASSPRGGGNYGYTF
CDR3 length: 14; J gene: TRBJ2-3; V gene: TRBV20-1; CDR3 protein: CGQVRLAGADTQYF
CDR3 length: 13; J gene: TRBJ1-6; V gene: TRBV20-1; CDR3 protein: CSYSSSYNSPLHF
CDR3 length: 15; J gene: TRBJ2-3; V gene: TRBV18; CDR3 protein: CASSPRTTDTDTQYF
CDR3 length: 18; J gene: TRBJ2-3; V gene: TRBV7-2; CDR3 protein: CASSLGGLAGGLTDTQYF
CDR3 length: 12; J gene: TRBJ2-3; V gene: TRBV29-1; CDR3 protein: CSVQGGADTQYF
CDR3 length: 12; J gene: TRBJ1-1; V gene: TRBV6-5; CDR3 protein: CASSLTNTEAFF
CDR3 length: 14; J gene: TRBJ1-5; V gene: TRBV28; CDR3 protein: CASSLQGYRQPQHF
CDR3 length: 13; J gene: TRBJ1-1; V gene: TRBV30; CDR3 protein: CAWSGQLNTEAFF
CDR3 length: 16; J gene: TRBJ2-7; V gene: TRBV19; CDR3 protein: CASSAGTVQFSVEQYF